What follows are 8 T cell receptor beta chains derived from one specimen sequenced in a study of blood T cell repertoires in COVID-19. Repertoires were generated with immunoSEQ multiplex PCR, while TCRdb's copy carries only in-frame clones and drops some. This sample has about 180,000 clones; under 85% occur once, and the top ten carry approximately 9.8%. Sample: peripheral blood. Every receptor here comes from a woman older than 75 with acute or convalescent COVID-19.

The chain is built from TRBV19 and TRBJ1-1; TRBD1 matches 8 bases. In germline, CDR1 is LNHDA, CDR2 SQIVND (reference sequence). V shed 6 bases and J 3 bases; nucleotides not matched to a gene: 6. The CDR3 loop spans 14 amino acids. The CDR3 protein is CASSPYRGDTEAFF. The DNA for the CDR3 is TGTGCCAGTAGCCCCTACAGGGGGGACACTGAAGCTTTCTTT.

The rearrangement links TRBV6-5 to TRBJ2-1; a possible D gene is TRBD1 (5 bases). The germline V gene encodes CDR1 MNHEY and CDR2 SVGAGI. This CDR3 has 15 amino acids. The ends were cut back, 6 bases at V and 4 bases at J, with 16 bases in the middle. CDR3 sequence: CASRLDRPPYNEQFF. In DNA, the CDR3 is TGTGCCAGCAGACTCGACAGACCCCCATACAATGAGCAGTTCTTC.

The chain is built from TRBV6-4 and TRBJ1-5; TRBD1 matches at 10 bases. The CDR3 has 16 residues. V shed 2 bases and J 1 base; nucleotides not matched to a gene: 2. CDR1 is MRHNA, CDR2 SNTAGT, per germline. CDR3 sequence (DNA): TGTGCCAGCAGTGACCCGGACAGGGGGAGCAATCAGCCCCAGCATTTT. It encodes CASSDPDRGSNQPQHF.

The V gene is TRBV11-2, the J gene TRBJ1-5; D ambiguous. Germline CDR1 reads SGHAT; CDR2 reads FQNNGV. This CDR3 is built from 14 residues. The V end was cut by 5 bases, the J end by 4 bases, with 12 bases between. The CDR3 region is CASSRRGWNQPQHF. Written as DNA, the CDR3 is TGTGCCAGCAGCCGACGAGGTTGGAATCAGCCCCAGCATTTT. The full variable domain, its missing parts supplied by reference TRBV11-2 and TRBJ1-5, is EAGVAQSPRYKIIEKRQSVAFWCNPISGHATLYWYQQILGQGPKLLIQFQNNGVVDDSQLPKDRFSAERLKGVDSTLKIQPAKLEDSAVYLCASSRRGWNQPQHFGDGTRLSIL.

This clone turned up a few times. The J gene is TRBJ1-5, the V gene TRBV15, with D hard to call. The germline V gene has CDR1 LNHNV and CDR2 YYDKDF (reference sequence). Trimming removed 1 base at V and 5 bases at J, with 9 bases between. The CDR3 covers 14 residues. DNA of the CDR3: TGTGCCACCAGCAGAGGGAAAGGAGATCAGCCCCAGCATTTT. Its protein product is CATSRGKGDQPQHF.

The V and J genes are TRBV9 and TRBJ1-3; 7 nucleotides line up with TRBD1. Germline V gene sequence: CDR1 SGDLS, CDR2 YYNGEE. The CDR3 has 17 amino acids. V trimming: 4 bases; J trimming: 0 bases; junction bases outside the gene matches: 10. The CDR3 loop reads CASSPQGEVRSGNTIYF. CDR3 bases: TGTGCCAGCAGCCCTCAGGGGGAGGTCCGCTCTGGAAACACCATATATTTT.

The rearrangement joins TRBV4-1 to TRBJ1-1, with 10 bases identical to TRBD1. Germline trimming cut 6 bases from V and 6 bases from J; bases unmatched to any gene: 7. Germline CDR1 is MGHRA and CDR2 is YSYEKL. This CDR3 is built from 14 residues. The CDR3 nucleotides read TGCGCCAGCAGGCGACAGGGGGCAGGCGCTGAAGCTTTCTTT. Its translation is CASRRQGAGAEAFF.

This chain connects TRBV6-5 to TRBJ1-5; D gene uncertain. The CDR3 totals 13 residues. Germline values: CDR1 MNHEY, CDR2 SVGAGI. V lost 6 bases and J 9 bases, leaving 15 bases between the germline ends. The CDR3 DNA sequence: TGTGCCAGCAGACCCGATAAAACCGGGCCCCAGCATTTT. Its translation: CASRPDKTGPQHF.